The 27 T cell receptor beta chains below all came from one sample that was sequenced in a study of response to subunit inactivated influenza vaccine. TCRdb redid the calling of the RT-PCR reads with MiXCR, one entry per CDR3 protein. The sample contains 750,000 to 850,000 distinct CDR3 sequences, around a sixth of which appear only once. The specimen comprised PBMCs from blood, sampled around 5 days after vaccination. These receptors were taken from a man in his forties or fifties who received an inactivated influenza vaccine.

This clonotype was recorded a few times. The rearrangement links TRBV7-6 to TRBJ2-1, with D perhaps assigned TRBD1 or TRBD2 (6 bases each). The V and J ends lost 6 bases and 9 bases respectively, with 18 bases between them. The CDR3 is made up of 14 amino acids. Germline V gene data show CDR1 as SGHVS and CDR2 as FNYEAQ. The CDR3 here is CASSFRGPRFEQFF. CDR3 nucleotide sequence: TGTGCCAGCAGTTTTCGGGGGCCCCGTTTTGAGCAGTTCTTC. The full variable domain, rest sourced from reference TRBV7-6 and TRBJ2-1, is GAGVSQSPRYKVTKRGQDVALRCDPISGHVSLYWYRQALGQGPEFLTYFNYEAQQDKSGLPNDRFSAERPEGSISTLTIQRTEQRDSAMYRCASSFRGPRFEQFFGPGTRLTVL.

The genes are TRBV11-2 and TRBJ2-2, with TRBD1 matching 7 bases. CDR3 length: 16 amino acids. The germline V gene encodes CDR1 SGHAT and CDR2 FQNNGV. The junction had 8 bases not matched to a gene; V was cut back by 5 bases and J by 2 bases. The CDR3 is CASSRGTVTNTGELFF. In DNA, the CDR3 is TGTGCCAGCAGCCGAGGGACAGTTACCAACACCGGGGAGCTGTTTTTT.

The chain has TRBV14 and TRBJ1-4; no clear D. Trimming left V 4 bases short and J 10 bases short, with 13 bases between. The CDR3 extends over 13 amino acids. Germline V CDR1 and CDR2: SGHDN, FVKESK. The CDR3 is CASSLGPAGKLFF. The CDR3 DNA reads as TGTGCCAGCAGCCTCGGACCCGCTGGAAAACTGTTTTTT.

At least ten counts were recorded for this clonotype. The rearrangement links TRBV29-1 to TRBJ2-7; 10 bases are shared with TRBD2. Germline CDR1 and CDR2: SQVTM and ANQGSEA. Trimming took 4 bases from V and 2 from J; bases not matched to a gene: 5. This CDR3 has 14 amino acids. CDR3 protein: CSVGSSGGPYEQYF. CDR3 sequence (DNA): TGCAGCGTTGGTTCTAGCGGGGGCCCCTACGAGCAGTACTTC.

V is TRBV29-1 and J is TRBJ2-2; D not certain. Trimming removed 3 bases at V and 3 bases at J, with 5 bases between. Germline CDR1 is SQVTM and CDR2 is ANQGSEA. This CDR3 is built from 12 residues. CDR3 residues: CSVDLDTGELFF. The CDR3 DNA reads TGCAGCGTTGATCTAGACACCGGGGAGCTGTTTTTT.

A few counts support this clonotype. The chain joins TRBV7-9 to TRBJ2-5; D may be TRBD1 (5 bases). Germline-derived CDR1 and CDR2 are SEHNR and FQNEAQ (reference sequence). Trimming took 5 bases from V and 4 from J, leaving 17 bases between them. The CDR3 covers 15 residues. CDR3 DNA: TGTGCCAGCAGCCCAACTATAGGGGTGGGAGAGACCCAGTACTTC. This gives the protein CASSPTIGVGETQYF.

Ten or more counts support this clonotype. The CDR3: CASSMLGLVEQYF. CDR3 DNA: TGTGCCAGCAGCATGCTGGGACTAGTGGAGCAGTACTTC. The chain links TRBV7-9 to TRBJ2-7; 8 nucleotides agree with TRBD2. The ends lost 5 bases at V and 7 bases at J; junction bases unmatched: 7. The germline CDR1 and CDR2 sequences are SEHNR and FQNEAQ (reference sequence). The CDR3 consists of 13 residues.

The chain recombines TRBV28 with TRBJ2-7; 7 nucleotides match TRBD2. CDR1 and CDR2 from the germline V gene are MDHEN and SYDVKM. The CDR3 extends over 16 amino acids. V lost 6 bases, J lost 1 base, and 12 bases stayed unmatched. CDR3 coding DNA: TGTGCCAGCAGCCCTGGGGGTAGCGGGCGATCCTACGAGCAGTACTTC. Translated: CASSPGGSGRSYEQYF.

This clonotype showed up just a few times. This chain links TRBV14 with TRBJ2-1, with D unclear. Germline V gives CDR1 SGHDN, CDR2 FVKESK. V lost 4 bases to trimming and J lost 0 bases, with 7 bases between them. This CDR3 is built from 14 residues. The CDR3 nucleotides are TGTGCCAGCAGCCCCAACCTCTCCTACAATGAGCAGTTCTTC. It codes for CASSPNLSYNEQFF.

The J gene is TRBJ1-5, the V gene TRBV9, with TRBD1 as a possible D gene (6 bases). Between the trimmed V and J ends, which lost 0 bases and 3 bases, there was a span of 10 bases. Germline CDR1 reads SGDLS; CDR2 reads YYNGEE. The CDR3 spans 15 residues. The CDR3 coding sequence is TGTGCCAGCAGCGTAGATGGACAGACCAATCAGCCCCAGCATTTT. Protein product: CASSVDGQTNQPQHF.

As for this clonotype: Possible read error: a much larger clone is one base away. V usage is TRBV6-6 and J usage is TRBJ1-1, with 10 bases fitting TRBD1. The CDR3 covers 18 residues. Looked up from germline, CDR1 is MNHNY and CDR2 is SVGAGI (reference sequence). CDR3 in amino acids: CTSSFGQGGREGHTEAFF. CDR3 DNA sequence: TGTACCAGCAGTTTCGGACAGGGGGGTAGGGAAGGGCACACTGAAGCTTTCTTT.

This clonotype was recorded at least ten times. This chain links TRBV20-1 with TRBJ2-7; TRBD1 agrees at 10 bases. The CDR3 extends over 15 amino acids. J lost 4 bases, V lost 5 bases, and 11 bases had no gene match. The germline V gene has CDR1 DFQATT and CDR2 SNEGSKA (reference sequence). The CDR3 DNA is TGCAGTGCTCACCCCGGGACAGGGGATCCATACGAGCAGTACTTC. As protein: CSAHPGTGDPYEQYF.

This clonotype appeared once. The chain has TRBV3-1 and TRBJ2-5; no definite D call. CDR1 is LGHDT and CDR2 is YNNKEL in the germline V gene (reference sequence). The CDR3 is made up of 13 amino acids. Trimming stripped 1 base from V and 5 bases from J, with 8 bases between. This CDR3 is CASSQGSLETQYF. The CDR3 nucleotides are TGTGCCAGCAGCCAAGGTAGTTTGGAGACCCAGTACTTC.

The genes are TRBV5-1 and TRBJ2-5, with 7 bases that match TRBD1. Germline V gives CDR1 SGHRS, CDR2 YFSETQ. The CDR3 length is 15 residues. The trim removed 0 bases at V and 1 base at J, leaving 3 bases unmatched. CDR3 protein: CASSLVGTVQETQYF. For the CDR3, the DNA is TGCGCCAGCAGCTTGGTCGGGACAGTCCAAGAGACCCAGTACTTC.

In this sample, this clonotype turned up a few times. The CDR3 DNA reads TGTGCCAGCAGCGCGGGACAGGGGGATGGCTACACCTTC. It is translated as CASSAGQGDGYTF. This chain uses TRBV9 with TRBJ1-2; 11 bases are shared with TRBD1. This CDR3 contains 13 residues. CDR1 is SGDLS and CDR2 is YYNGEE in the germline V gene. J lost 6 bases, V lost 3 bases, and 1 base had no gene match. The entire variable domain, with the rest obtained from reference TRBV9 and TRBJ1-2, is as follows: DSGVTQTPKHLITATGQRVTLRCSPRSGDLSVYWYQQSLDQGLQFLIQYYNGEERAKGNILERFSAQQFPDLHSELNLSSLELGDSALYFCASSAGQGDGYTFGSGTRLTVV.

The CDR3 DNA follows: TGTGCCAGCAGCCAAGAAGTACGGGGGGGCGACCAGTACTTC. Translated: CASSQEVRGGDQYF. This chain links TRBV4-2 with TRBJ2-5; 8 bases line up with TRBD2. This CDR3 is 14 amino acids long. The germline CDR1 and CDR2 sequences are LGHNA and YNFKEQ. With 0 bases clipped from V and 10 bases from J, the junction kept 7 bases outside the gene matches.

This clonotype was counted between two and nine times. This chain connects TRBV7-3 to TRBJ2-5; 9 bases are a match to TRBD2. CDR1 and CDR2 (germline): SGHTA, FQGTGA. V shed 3 bases, J shed 1 base, and the junction held 9 bases outside the gene matches. This CDR3 has 17 amino acids. The CDR3 is CASSFRGAGGSQETQYF. CDR3 DNA sequence: TGTGCCAGCAGCTTCCGTGGAGCGGGAGGCTCCCAAGAGACCCAGTACTTC. The full variable domain, its missing parts supplied by reference TRBV7-3 and TRBJ2-5, is GAGVSQTPSNKVTEKGKYVELRCDPISGHTALYWYRQSLGQGPEFLIYFQGTGAADDSGLPNDRFFAVRPEGSVSTLKIQRTERGDSAVYLCASSFRGAGGSQETQYFGPGTRLLVL.

The CDR3 DNA reads as TGTGCCAGCAGCTTCGGGACAGGGACCTATGGCTACACCTTC. Its translation is CASSFGTGTYGYTF. This chain joins TRBV7-2 and TRBJ1-2, with 9 bases that match TRBD1. Germline V gives CDR1 SGHTA, CDR2 FQGNSA. The CDR3 contains 14 residues. J was trimmed by 4 bases and V by 3 bases; bases with no gene match: 3.

The gene calls are TRBV28 and TRBJ2-7; possible D gene TRBD1, 5 bases. The length of the CDR3 is 18 residues. Germline CDR1 reads MDHEN; CDR2 reads SYDVKM. V shed 3 bases and J shed 0 bases, with 21 bases lying between them. The CDR3 is CASSFEIWGRSSSYEQYF. The CDR3 nucleotides are TGTGCCAGCAGTTTCGAAATTTGGGGCAGGTCGAGCTCCTACGAGCAGTACTTC.

This clonotype was picked up many times. The chain combines TRBV29-1 with TRBJ2-1, with 8 bases that match TRBD2. V shed 4 bases and J 12 bases; nucleotides not matched to a gene: 5. Per germline, CDR1 SQVTM and CDR2 ANQGSEA. This CDR3 spans 11 amino acids. The CDR3, as DNA: TGCAGCGTTGCCGGGAGGGCCTTGCAGTTCTTC. Protein sequence: CSVAGRALQFF.

The chain couples TRBV6-5 to TRBJ2-1; perhaps TRBD2 as D (7 bases). Germline V CDR1 and CDR2: MNHEY, SVGAGI. The V gene lost 4 bases and the J gene lost 7 bases, with 14 bases spanning the gap. The CDR3 contains 14 residues. The CDR3 protein is CASSSRGRGNEQFF. CDR3 bases: TGTGCCAGCAGTTCGAGGGGGAGGGGTAATGAGCAGTTCTTC.

This clonotype was seen ten or more times. The chain links TRBV29-1 to TRBJ1-1; D is undetermined. This CDR3 is built from 10 residues. Trimming pared 5 bases from V and 7 bases from J, leaving 8 bases between. CDR1 is SQVTM and CDR2 is ANQGSEA in the germline V gene. The CDR3 DNA is TGCAGCGTTATAGAAGGTGAAGCTTTCTTT. It is translated as CSVIEGEAFF.

This clonotype was picked up a small number of times. The chain recombines TRBV6-1 with TRBJ1-1; maybe TRBD1 (5 bases). The V end was cut by 5 bases, the J end by 7 bases, with 11 bases between. Germline values: CDR1 MNHNS, CDR2 SASEGT. The CDR3 length is 12 residues. This chain's CDR3 is CASSTGSGEAFF. The CDR3 DNA reads TGTGCCAGCAGTACAGGTAGTGGTGAAGCTTTCTTT.

The chain employs TRBV4-2 and TRBJ2-5; D gene unclear. The CDR3 sequence is 13 residues long. Germline assignment: CDR1 LGHNA and CDR2 YNFKEQ. Between the trimmed V and J ends, which lost 2 bases and 5 bases, there was a span of 9 bases. In nucleotides, the CDR3 is TGTGCCAGCAGCCAAAGTGAATCGGAGACCCAGTACTTC. Amino acids: CASSQSESETQYF.

The chain combines TRBV7-6 with TRBJ1-1, with D perhaps matching TRBD1 (6 bases). Per the germline V gene, CDR1 is SGHVS and CDR2 is FNYEAQ. V was clipped by 1 base and J by 1 base, with 7 bases between them. The CDR3 has 14 amino acids. The CDR3 DNA reads TGTGCCAGCAGCTTAGGGGGACAGAACACTGAAGCTTTCTTT. Encoded protein: CASSLGGQNTEAFF.

This chain uses TRBV4-3 with TRBJ2-2; 10 bases line up with TRBD2. Germline V CDR1 and CDR2: LGHNA, YSLEER. V lost 8 bases to trimming and J lost 6 bases; unmatched junction nucleotides: 9. The CDR3 has 15 residues. CDR3 sequence: CASGSLAGVSGELFF. The CDR3 bases are TGCGCCAGCGGCTCGCTAGCGGGAGTCTCCGGGGAGCTGTTTTTT.

The chain carries TRBV7-8 and TRBJ2-2; 8 nucleotides agree with TRBD1. This CDR3 is 16 amino acids long. Germline CDR1 SGHVS, CDR2 FQNEAQ. The ends lost 3 bases at V and 5 bases at J; junction bases unmatched: 8. The CDR3 sequence is CASSFQWGQETGELFF. The CDR3 DNA reads as TGTGCCAGCAGCTTCCAATGGGGACAGGAGACCGGGGAGCTGTTTTTT.